These 32 T cell receptor beta chains share one sample of origin, sequenced in a study of T cell responses to AZD1222 COVID-19 vaccine. TCRdb's copy holds only in-frame clones and misses some; the assay was immunoSEQ multiplex PCR. This table has about 150,000 clones, 90% appearing once. Sequenced here: peripheral blood, sampled 28 days after the second AZD1222 dose. These receptors were obtained from an adult who received the AZD1222 COVID-19 vaccine.

This chain connects TRBV7-6 to TRBJ2-1; D possibly corresponds to TRBD2 (6 bases). V was pared by 7 bases and J by 9 bases, with 22 bases between. This CDR3 is built from 15 residues. Germline CDR1 SGHVS, CDR2 FNYEAQ. The CDR3 protein is CASNKEVGGWSEQFF. The CDR3 DNA follows: TGTGCCAGCAACAAGGAGGTTGGGGGGTGGAGTGAGCAGTTCTTC.

V and J are TRBV28 and TRBJ1-2, with D maybe TRBD1 (6 bases). The CDR3 is made up of 12 amino acids. Between the trimmed V and J ends, which lost 6 bases and 7 bases, there was a span of 12 bases. Germline-derived CDR1 and CDR2 are MDHEN and SYDVKM. CDR3 sequence reads: CASSTGRAGYTF. The CDR3 DNA is TGTGCCAGCAGCACAGGGAGGGCTGGCTACACCTTC.

J is TRBJ2-7 and V is TRBV11-1; 8 nucleotides line up with TRBD2. CDR1 and CDR2 (germline): SGHAT, FQDESV (reference sequence). The CDR3 runs 15 residues. Trimming cost V 1 base and J 2 bases; bases outside gene matches: 4. The CDR3 loop reads CASSLELAAPYEQYF. The CDR3 nucleotides are TGTGCCAGCAGCTTAGAACTAGCGGCCCCCTACGAGCAGTACTTC.

The chain has TRBV28 and TRBJ1-3; D unresolved. Trimming removed 3 bases at V and 2 bases at J, with 5 bases between. This CDR3 region has 13 residues. Germline V gene data show CDR1 as MDHEN and CDR2 as SYDVKM. For the CDR3, the DNA is TGTGCCAGCAGTTTGAGTGCTGGAAACACCATATATTTT. It codes for CASSLSAGNTIYF.

CDR3 bases: TGTGCCAGCAGTTTCGGGGCCATCTATGGCTACACCTTC. This translates into CASSFGAIYGYTF. This chain links TRBV28 with TRBJ1-2; possible D gene TRBD1, 5 bases. In germline, CDR1 is MDHEN, CDR2 SYDVKM. V lost 3 bases and J 4 bases, leaving 9 bases between the germline ends. CDR3 length: 13 residues.

The chain uses TRBV30 and TRBJ2-2; TRBD1 is a possible D gene (5 bases). Trimming took 4 bases from V and 2 from J, leaving 11 bases between them. The CDR3 is made up of 14 amino acids. CDR1 GTSNPN and CDR2 SVGIG come from the germline V gene (reference sequence). The DNA for the CDR3 is TGTGCCTGGATACGACAGATAAACACCGGGGAGCTGTTTTTT. This translates into CAWIRQINTGELFF.

The chain employs TRBV11-3 and TRBJ2-1; TRBD2 matches 8 bases. CDR1 is SGHNT, CDR2 YENEEA, per germline. The CDR3 consists of 17 residues. J lost 3 bases, V lost 1 base, and 8 bases had no gene match. CDR3 residues: CASSLAQGLASYNEQFF. CDR3 bases: TGTGCCAGCAGCTTAGCCCAAGGACTAGCAAGCTACAATGAGCAGTTCTTC.

This clone was seen just once. The V call is TRBV11-2, the J call TRBJ2-5; the D gene is possibly TRBD1 (5 bases). The CDR3 loop spans 16 amino acids. Germline lookup yields CDR1 SGHAT and CDR2 FQNNGV. Trimming took 5 bases from V and 5 from J, leaving 21 bases between them. CDR3 sequence reads: CASSPKGGQGGETQYF. DNA for the CDR3: TGTGCCAGCAGCCCTAAAGGTGGGCAGGGCGGCGAGACCCAGTACTTC.

V gene TRBV4-1 combines with J gene TRBJ2-2; 16 nucleotides align to TRBD2. The J segment lost 4 bases and the V segment lost 7 bases, leaving 15 bases of the junction unmatched. The germline V gene encodes CDR1 MGHRA and CDR2 YSYEKL. The CDR3 totals 20 residues. CDR3 in DNA: TGCGCCAGCAATCCCTCTCCATTAGGGACTAGCGGGAGGGGCACCGGGGAGCTGTTTTTT. As protein: CASNPSPLGTSGRGTGELFF.

The chain couples TRBV27 to TRBJ2-7, with 8 positions matching TRBD2. With 6 bases clipped from V and 1 base from J, the junction kept 2 bases outside the gene matches. The CDR3 consists of 13 residues. Germline values: CDR1 MNHEY, CDR2 SMNVEV (reference sequence). CDR3 in amino acids: CASRVAGSYEQYF. The CDR3 DNA is TGTGCCAGCAGAGTAGCGGGATCCTACGAGCAGTACTTC.

The chain recombines TRBV6-1 with TRBJ1-4, with 8 nucleotides matching TRBD1. J gave up 2 bases and V 3 bases, and 5 bases lay outside the gene matches. Germline CDR1 MNHNS, CDR2 SASEGT. CDR3 length equals 16 residues. Here the CDR3 reads CASSEGQGATNEKLFF. CDR3 nucleotide sequence: TGTGCCAGCAGTGAGGGGCAGGGGGCCACTAATGAAAAACTGTTTTTT.

The rearrangement uses TRBV6-2 or TRBV6-3 and TRBJ1-5; no firm D call. This CDR3 is built from 14 residues. CDR1 and CDR2 from the germline V gene are MNHEY and SVGEGT. V dropped 2 bases and J dropped 4 bases, with 9 bases sitting between them. CDR3 loop: CASSYVNANQPQHF. In DNA form, the CDR3 reads TGTGCCAGCAGTTACGTAAACGCTAATCAGCCCCAGCATTTT.

The chain uses TRBV19 and TRBJ1-1; D possibly corresponds to TRBD1 (5 bases). The ends were cut back, 3 bases at V and 1 base at J, with 15 bases in the middle. Germline CDR1 and CDR2: LNHDA and SQIVND (reference sequence). The CDR3 covers 16 residues. In DNA form, the CDR3 reads TGTGCCAGTAGTATTGTAGTGGGACGCAAGAACACTGAAGCTTTCTTT. Protein: CASSIVVGRKNTEAFF.

The V and J genes are TRBV7-9 and TRBJ2-5; 8 nucleotides line up with TRBD1. Trimming at V came to 3 bases and at J to 0 bases, leaving 9 bases not matched to a gene. CDR3 length: 17 amino acids. The germline V gene encodes CDR1 SEHNR and CDR2 FQNEAQ (reference sequence). The DNA for the CDR3 is TGTGCCAGCAGCTTTCTCGGGACAGGCACGTACCAAGAGACCCAGTACTTC. It specifies CASSFLGTGTYQETQYF.

This clone was counted a single time. J is TRBJ1-1 and V is TRBV5-4; D is perhaps TRBD1 (5 bases). The length of the CDR3 is 17 residues. Germline V CDR1 and CDR2: SGHNT, YYREEE (reference sequence). V lost 4 bases and J lost 5, with 24 bases in between. CDR3 DNA: TGTGCCAGCAGCCCCGTGTCTCTGGGGGATCGGGTAACTGAAGCTTTCTTT. This encodes CASSPVSLGDRVTEAFF.

The J gene is TRBJ1-5, the V gene TRBV19, with 7 bases matching TRBD1. The CDR3 covers 15 residues. The V segment lost 5 bases and the J segment 4 bases; nucleotides outside the gene matches: 8. Germline V gene lookup returns CDR1 LNHDA and CDR2 SQIVND (reference sequence). CDR3 residues: CASSPTGANNQPQHF. The CDR3 region has the DNA TGTGCCAGTAGTCCTACAGGGGCTAATAATCAGCCCCAGCATTTT.

The rearrangement links TRBV6-5 to TRBJ1-6; D is perhaps TRBD1 (6 bases). CDR1 and CDR2 (germline): MNHEY, SVGAGI. V was shortened by 8 bases and J by 5 bases, with 16 bases between the two germline ends. This CDR3 comprises 15 residues. CDR3 residues: CASGARDTDNSPLHF. Written as DNA, the CDR3 is TGTGCCAGCGGAGCACGGGACACCGATAATTCACCCCTCCACTTT.

This clone showed up just once. The rearrangement links TRBV20-1 to TRBJ2-1; D may correspond to TRBD1 or TRBD2 (5 bases each). With 3 bases removed from V and 4 bases from J, the gap between germline ends came to 16 bases. The CDR3 runs to 15 residues. The germline CDR1 and CDR2 sequences are DFQATT and SNEGSKA (reference sequence). In nucleotides, the CDR3 is TGCAGTGCTAGTGGAGAGGGGAGTTATTACAATGAGCAGTTCTTC. Encoded protein: CSASGEGSYYNEQFF.

The chain couples TRBV5-6 to TRBJ1-5; no reliable D call. Germline V gives CDR1 SGHDT, CDR2 YYEEEE. Deletions cut 4 bases from V and 6 bases from J, with 8 bases between. This CDR3 region has 12 residues. CDR3 amino acids: CASSLTGQPQHF. In DNA form, the CDR3 reads TGTGCCAGCAGCCTTACCGGTCAGCCCCAGCATTTT.

The chain uses TRBV3-1 (or the pseudogene TRBV3-2) and TRBJ2-7; either TRBD1 or TRBD2 may supply D (5 bases each). This CDR3 is built from 14 residues. CDR1 and CDR2 from the germline V gene are LGHDT and YNNKEL (reference sequence). Trimming removed 4 bases at V and 2 bases at J, with 12 bases between. CDR3 in amino acids: CASSRTRDPYEQYF. The CDR3 nucleotides read TGTGCCAGCAGCCGGACCCGGGACCCCTACGAGCAGTACTTC.

The chain links TRBV3-1 (or the pseudogene TRBV3-2) to TRBJ1-6; TRBD1 is a possible D gene (6 bases). This CDR3 region has 14 residues. The germline V gene encodes CDR1 LGHDT and CDR2 YNNKEL (reference sequence). The V and J ends lost 4 bases and 8 bases respectively, with 12 bases between them. Here the CDR3 DNA reads TGTGCCAGCAGCCGCAGGGGCGCCGATTCACCCCTCCACTTT. Translating gives CASSRRGADSPLHF.

The CDR3 DNA follows: TGTGCCAGTAGTTTGCAGGGTCCAGCCTACGAGCAGTACTTC. It is translated as CASSLQGPAYEQYF. The chain uses TRBV19 and TRBJ2-7, with D maybe TRBD1 (5 bases). CDR1 and CDR2 from the germline V gene are LNHDA and SQIVND (reference sequence). V gave up 5 bases and J gave up 2 bases, with 13 bases separating them. The CDR3 length is 14 residues.

The count of this clone is one. The rearrangement links TRBV28 to TRBJ2-2, with D tentatively TRBD1 (5 bases). With 5 bases removed from V and 3 bases from J, the gap between germline ends came to 19 bases. This CDR3 has 17 residues. Per germline, CDR1 MDHEN and CDR2 SYDVKM. The CDR3 coding sequence is TGTGCCAGCAGTCTCGGACAAGGGATAATGGACACCGGGGAGCTGTTTTTT. Translated: CASSLGQGIMDTGELFF.

In its sample, this clone was seen once. The chain has TRBV6-1 and TRBJ1-2; the D gene is possibly TRBD1 (6 bases). From germline, CDR1 is MNHNS and CDR2 SASEGT. This CDR3 has 15 residues. V shed 2 bases and J shed 6 bases, with 16 bases lying between them. The CDR3 coding sequence is TGTGCCAGCAGTGAAAAGGGGGGTAAATGGGATGGCTACACCTTC. It codes for CASSEKGGKWDGYTF.

V gene TRBV4-1 combines with J gene TRBJ1-4; D gene ambiguous. CDR1 is MGHRA and CDR2 is YSYEKL in the germline V gene. The V gene lost 1 base and the J gene lost 7 bases, with 10 bases spanning the gap. The CDR3 runs 14 residues. DNA of the CDR3: TGCGCCAGCAGCCAAGTCGCTGGAAGTGAAAAACTGTTTTTT. Its translation is CASSQVAGSEKLFF.

This chain uses TRBV5-4 with TRBJ2-3; D is unclear. The CDR3 extends over 12 amino acids. Germline CDR1 SGHNT, CDR2 YYREEE (reference sequence). The V end lost 4 bases, the J end lost 2 bases, and 5 bases lay between the germline ends. CDR3 in amino acids: CASSQHTDTQYF. The CDR3 bases are TGTGCCAGCAGCCAACACACAGATACGCAGTATTTT.

The chain recombines TRBV14 with TRBJ2-1, with D perhaps matching TRBD1 or TRBD2 (5 bases each). Germline V lookup: CDR1 SGHDN, CDR2 FVKESK. This CDR3 has 17 amino acids. V dropped 3 bases and J dropped 5 bases, with 20 bases sitting between them. CDR3 DNA: TGTGCCAGCAGCCAGAATATCCGGGACGGGATAAACAATGAGCAGTTCTTC. It codes for CASSQNIRDGINNEQFF.

The chain has TRBV4-2 and TRBJ2-1; D remains ambiguous. The germline V and J ends were trimmed by 1 base and 3 bases, with 7 bases remaining between them. Germline CDR1 LGHNA, CDR2 YNFKEQ. This CDR3 comprises 14 residues. CDR3 sequence: CASSQVNSYNEQFF. The CDR3, as DNA: TGTGCCAGCAGCCAAGTAAACAGCTACAATGAGCAGTTCTTC.

V and J are TRBV30 and TRBJ1-5; the D is unclear. Trimming removed 2 bases at V and 6 bases at J, with 11 bases between. The CDR3 covers 13 residues. CDR1 and CDR2 from the germline V gene are GTSNPN and SVGIG (reference sequence). CDR3 protein: CAWSKSVAQPQHF. For the CDR3, the DNA is TGTGCCTGGAGTAAATCGGTCGCTCAGCCCCAGCATTTT. The full variable domain, in which reference TRBV30 and TRBJ1-5 provide the parts outside the CDR3, is SQTIHQWPATLVQPVGSPLSLECTVEGTSNPNLYWYRQAAGRGLQLLFYSVGIGQISSEVPQNLSASRPQDRQFILSSKKLLLSDSGFYLCAWSKSVAQPQHFGDGTRLSIL.

A note on this clone: Other nucleotide sequences from this sample produce the same CDR3. The V gene is TRBV15, the J gene TRBJ1-3; D gene unclear. V gave up 0 bases and J gave up 1 base, with 7 bases separating them. Germline loops: CDR1 LNHNV, CDR2 YYDKDF (reference sequence). CDR3 length: 15 amino acids. CDR3 sequence: CATSRDLGSGNTIYF. The CDR3 DNA is TGTGCCACCAGCAGAGATTTGGGATCTGGAAACACCATATATTTT.

The V gene is TRBV3-1 (or the pseudogene TRBV3-2), the J gene TRBJ1-4; TRBD1 is a possible D gene (5 bases). This CDR3 has 14 amino acids. CDR1 is LGHDT and CDR2 is YNNKEL in the germline V gene (reference sequence). The ends were cut back, 4 bases at V and 12 bases at J, with 18 bases in the middle. CDR3: CASSLRPTVPELFF. The CDR3 region has the DNA TGTGCCAGCAGCCTTCGTCCGACAGTACCAGAACTGTTTTTT.

V usage is TRBV19 and J usage is TRBJ2-7, with 7 nucleotides matching TRBD2. The V gene's germline CDR1 is LNHDA and CDR2 SQIVND (reference sequence). This CDR3 is built from 13 residues. V lost 5 bases, J lost 3 bases, and 4 bases stayed unmatched. The CDR3 region is CASSRGVLYEQYF. The CDR3 bases are TGTGCCAGTAGTCGGGGGGTTCTCTACGAGCAGTACTTC.